These 12 T cell receptor beta chains came from one sample sequenced in a study of TET2 disruption in CD19-targeted CAR T cells. No antigens are known for them. Method: immunoSEQ multiplex PCR; TCRdb's copy keeps in-frame clones and lacks some. Its table lists around 30,000 clones. Treatment of the sample: autologous CTL019 cells: CD19 CAR with 4-1BB and CD3 zeta domains. The sequences come from CD8- CAR+ T cells sorted from cultured blood T cells, collected for CD19 CAR T cell therapy. This sample's subset: CD8-negative CAR-positive T cells from the infusion product. The source is a man between 65 and 79 years old with chronic lymphocytic leukemia.

With regard to this clone: At one boundary the junction diverges from the germline segment, which might be a read error. The read ends 3 residues early relative to the CDR3; the germline J gene fills the gap. The chain employs TRBV12-3 or TRBV12-4 and TRBJ2-5; D not resolved. The CDR3 spans 13 residues. Partial CDR3 DNA: TGTGCCAGCAGTTTAGGCCCACAAGGGACC. It codes for CASSLGPQGT. The complete CDR3 protein is CASSLGPQGTQYF.

A word on this clone: One end of the junction does not line up with germline, which may come from a read error. Other DNA sequences of this sample code for an identical CDR3. The CDR3 sequence: CSASSPGTGGASGNTIYF. The DNA read from the CDR3 is TGCAGTGCTAGTAGCCCGGGGACAGGGGGCGCGTCTGGAAACACT. The rearrangement uses TRBV20-1 and TRBJ1-3; TRBD1 agrees at 12 bases. The read ends 3 residues early relative to the CDR3; the germline J gene fills the gap. Germline assignment: CDR1 DFQATT and CDR2 SNEGSKA (reference sequence). The length of the CDR3 is 18 residues.

In terms of frequency, this clone is medium-sized. Read sequence stops 3 residues before the CDR3 end, and the germline J gene provides the missing end. The chain links TRBV12-5 to TRBJ2-3; no firm D call. Germline loops: CDR1 LGHNT, CDR2 FRNRAP. With 7 bases removed from V and 3 bases from J, the gap between germline ends came to 5 bases. The CDR3 sequence is 11 residues long. The CDR3 loop reads CASAPTDTQYF. The sequenced CDR3 bases are TGTGCTAGTGCCCCTACAGATACG.

The CDR3 bases that were read are TGTGCCATCAGCCATCCCAGGGGGCGGGTCGGCACTGAA. Its protein product is CAISHPRGRVGTE. The whole CDR3 protein reads CAISHPRGRVGTEAFF. V is TRBV10-3 and J is TRBJ1-1; 8 bases are shared with TRBD1. The read ends 3 residues early relative to the CDR3; the germline J gene fills the gap. V lost 6 bases and J lost 4; bases outside the gene matches: 13. Germline V gene data show CDR1 as ENHRY and CDR2 as SYGVKD. The CDR3 sequence is 16 residues long.

Concerning this clone itself: One junction end does not reproduce the germline sequence, and a read error may be involved. This CDR3 reads CASSQDRTFAGNTIYF. The sequenced part of the CDR3 DNA is TGCGCCAGCAGCCAAGACCGAACTTTTGCTGGAAACACC. V is TRBV4-2 and J is TRBJ1-3; unclear D gene. Read data end 3 residues before the CDR3 end; the end is taken from the germline J gene. From germline, CDR1 is LGHNA and CDR2 YNFKEQ. This CDR3 region has 16 residues.

In regard to this clone: The CDR3 goes on 3 residues after the read ends, and that part is filled in from the germline J gene. This specimen includes other DNA sequences encoding the same CDR3. V and J are TRBV18 and TRBJ1-3; D possibly corresponds to TRBD1 (6 bases). This CDR3 contains 16 residues. Trimming stripped 3 bases from V and 0 bases from J, with 12 bases between. The germline V gene has CDR1 KGHSH and CDR2 LQKENI. The sequenced CDR3 bases are TGTGCCAGCTCACCCTGGGACACCTCCTCTGGAAACACC. Residues: CASSPWDTSSGNT. The entire CDR3 is CASSPWDTSSGNTIYF.

With regard to this clone: The read falls 3 residues short of the CDR3 end, and the missing part is taken from the germline J gene. This chain links TRBV20-1 with TRBJ2-3; no definite D call. This CDR3 is built from 15 residues. The germline V gene has CDR1 DFQATT and CDR2 SNEGSKA (reference sequence). V lost 0 bases and J 2 bases, leaving 12 bases between the germline ends. The CDR3 loop reads CSARDLGQSTDTQYF. The part of the CDR3 DNA that was read is TGCAGTGCTAGAGATTTGGGCCAATCCACAGATACG.

A remark on this clone: The read ends 3 residues early relative to the CDR3; the germline J gene fills the gap. The chain carries TRBV19 and TRBJ1-2, with D hard to call. Germline loops: CDR1 LNHDA, CDR2 SQIVND (reference sequence). The CDR3 sequence is 13 residues long. This chain's CDR3 is CASSINRGDTYTF. The CDR3 bases that were read are TGTGCCAGTAGTATTAATCGGGGAGATACC.

Points on this clone: Coverage ceases 3 residues before the CDR3 finishes, and the germline J gene fills in the end. Other DNA sequences in the same sample also yield this CDR3. This chain links TRBV5-1 with TRBJ1-2; D might be TRBD1 (5 bases). Germline CDR1 and CDR2: SGHRS and YFSETQ. The CDR3 length is 15 residues. Incomplete CDR3 DNA: TGCGCCAGCAGAGTCGGGGGGTTAAGCACAGATACC. Its protein product is CASRVGGLSTDT. The entire CDR3 protein reads CASRVGGLSTDTYTF.

Notes on this clone: Read sequence stops 3 residues before the CDR3 end, and the germline J gene provides the missing end. The gene calls are TRBV5-1 and TRBJ2-2; 7 bases fit TRBD2. The CDR3 consists of 16 residues. Germline loops: CDR1 SGHRS, CDR2 YFSETQ. J was trimmed by 2 bases and V by 0 bases; bases with no gene match: 4. CDR3 bases read: TGCGCCAGCAGCTTGGATGCGGGGGTAAACACCGGGGAG. This translates into CASSLDAGVNTGE. The entire CDR3 protein reads CASSLDAGVNTGELFF. Filled out from reference TRBV5-1 and TRBJ2-2, the complete variable domain reads KAGVTQTPRYLIKTRGQQVTLSCSPISGHRSVSWYQQTPGQGLQFLFEYFSETQRNKGNFPGRFSGRQFSNSRSEMNVSTLELGDSALYLCASSLDAGVNTGELFFGEGSRLTVL.

A note on this clone: Read sequence stops 3 residues before the CDR3 end, and the germline J gene provides the missing end. The rearrangement links TRBV7-2 to TRBJ2-4; 12 nucleotides align to TRBD2. CDR3 length: 15 residues. Looked up from germline, CDR1 is SGHTA and CDR2 is FQGNSA. The CDR3 bases that were read are TGTGCCAGCAGCTCTAGCGGGGGGGGCCAAGAGACT. It encodes CASSSSGGGQET. The whole CDR3 is CASSSSGGGQETQYF.

About this clone itself: The read stops 3 residues short of the end of the CDR3; the missing end is completed from the germline J gene. The sample holds other DNA sequences that translate to the same CDR3. The chain carries TRBV30 and TRBJ1-3; unclear D gene. V lost 0 bases to trimming and J lost 4 bases, with 13 bases between them. This CDR3 has 15 amino acids. Germline CDR1 GTSNPN, CDR2 SVGIG (reference sequence). CDR3 in amino acids: CAWSVSGSTGNTIYF. Partial CDR3 DNA: TGTGCCTGGAGTGTATCCGGTTCGACAGGAAACACC. The entire variable domain, with the rest obtained from reference TRBV30 and TRBJ1-3, is as follows: SQTIHQWPATLVQPVGSPLSLECTVEGTSNPNLYWYRQAAGRGLQLLFYSVGIGQISSEVPQNLSASRPQDRQFILSSKKLLLSDSGFYLCAWSVSGSTGNTIYFGEGSWLTVV.